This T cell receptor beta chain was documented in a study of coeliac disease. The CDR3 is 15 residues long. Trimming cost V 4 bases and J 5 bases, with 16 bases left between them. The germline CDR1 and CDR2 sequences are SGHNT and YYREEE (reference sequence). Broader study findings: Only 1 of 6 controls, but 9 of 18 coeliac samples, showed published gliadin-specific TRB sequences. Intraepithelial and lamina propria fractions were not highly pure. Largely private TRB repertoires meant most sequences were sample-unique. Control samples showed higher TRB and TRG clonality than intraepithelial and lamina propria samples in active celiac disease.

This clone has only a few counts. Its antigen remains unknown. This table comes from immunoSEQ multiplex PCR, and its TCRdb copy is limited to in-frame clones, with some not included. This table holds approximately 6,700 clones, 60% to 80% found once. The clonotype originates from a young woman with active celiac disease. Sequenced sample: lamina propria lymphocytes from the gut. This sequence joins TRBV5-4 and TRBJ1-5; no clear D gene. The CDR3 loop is CASSQVVEFHQPQHF. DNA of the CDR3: TGTGCCAGCAGCCAAGTGGTCGAGTTCCATCAGCCCCAGCATTTT.